Below, 24 T cell receptor beta chains from the same sample are listed, as sequenced in a study of T cells in Graves' hyperthyroidism and ophthalmopathy. TCR beta CDR3 regions were amplified from RNA transcripts. HTBI primers were used for first-round RT-PCR of the TCR CDR3. TCRdb redid the calling of the multiplex PCR reads with MiXCR, one entry per CDR3 protein. The data contain under 350,000 distinct CDR3 sequences, 18% of them singletons. Sequencing was performed on blood. These receptors were collected from a woman aged 50 to 60 with Graves' hyperthyroidism.

J is TRBJ2-7 and V is TRBV28, with 7 positions matching TRBD2. Unmatched junction bases numbered 13, after V lost 8 bases and J lost 6 bases. This CDR3 is 14 amino acids long. The germline V gene encodes CDR1 MDHEN and CDR2 SYDVKM. The CDR3 region is CASAQWRGGLEQYF. The CDR3 bases are TGTGCCAGCGCCCAATGGAGGGGAGGGCTCGAGCAGTACTTC.

Comment on this clonotype: This may be a read error, as it is one base from a much larger clone. The chain links TRBV20-1 to TRBJ1-1; D unresolved. CDR1 DFQATT and CDR2 SNEGSKA come from the germline V gene (reference sequence). The V gene lost 0 bases and the J gene lost 0 bases, with 5 bases spanning the gap. The CDR3 totals 13 residues. CDR3: CSARDELNTEAFF. As DNA, the CDR3 is TGCAGTGCTAGAGATGAGTTGAACACTGAAGCTTTCTTT.

This clonotype was recorded many times. The V gene is TRBV6-5, the J gene TRBJ2-3, with TRBD2 identical over 8 bases. J lost 4 bases, V lost 0 bases, and 6 bases had no gene match. Germline values: CDR1 MNHEY, CDR2 SVGAGI. This CDR3 comprises 16 residues. CDR3 loop: CASSYSAGVLADTQYF. The CDR3 nucleotides are TGTGCCAGCAGTTACTCAGCGGGAGTTTTGGCAGATACGCAGTATTTT.

This chain links TRBV20-1 with TRBJ1-2; D is undetermined. The CDR3 is made up of 13 amino acids. V shed 7 bases and J shed 8 bases, with 20 bases lying between them. Germline CDR1 and CDR2: DFQATT and SNEGSKA (reference sequence). The CDR3 bases are TGCAGTGGAGATAGCCGCGGCCTCACCGGCTACACCTTC. Amino acid sequence: CSGDSRGLTGYTF.

The chain links TRBV5-5 to TRBJ1-1; D unclear. With 0 bases removed from V and 4 bases from J, the gap between germline ends came to 7 bases. The CDR3 consists of 13 residues. CDR1 and CDR2 (germline): SGHKS, YYEKEE (reference sequence). For the CDR3, the DNA is TGTGCCAGCAGCTTGGAAGGGCCCACTGAAGCTTTCTTT. Its translation is CASSLEGPTEAFF.

This rearrangement joins TRBV20-1 to TRBJ2-5; D remains unclear. CDR1 is DFQATT, CDR2 SNEGSKA, per germline (reference sequence). CDR3 length equals 13 residues. Between the trimmed V and J ends, which lost 3 bases and 1 base, there was a span of 9 bases. The CDR3 reads CSASGLPQETQYF. The CDR3 DNA follows: TGCAGTGCTAGCGGGTTGCCCCAAGAGACCCAGTACTTC.

This clonotype has just a few counts. This chain links TRBV28 with TRBJ2-5; D could derive from TRBD1 or TRBD2 (5 bases each). CDR1 and CDR2 (germline): MDHEN, SYDVKM. CDR3 length: 13 residues. V shed 3 bases and J shed 4 bases, with 9 bases lying between them. The chain's CDR3 is CASSFIGTETQYF. Here the CDR3 DNA reads TGTGCCAGCAGTTTTATCGGGACAGAGACCCAGTACTTC.

In its sample, this clonotype was seen many times. The rearrangement links TRBV2 to TRBJ1-6; D uncertain. Trimming pared 6 bases from V and 5 bases from J, leaving 17 bases between. The CDR3 spans 16 residues. Germline CDR1 SNHLY, CDR2 FYNNEI. As DNA, the CDR3 is TGTGCCAGCAGAGCCCGTGTGGGAGGGAATAATTCACCCCTCCACTTT. Its translation: CASRARVGGNNSPLHF.

This clonotype was counted ten times or more. The chain carries TRBV2 and TRBJ2-3, with D maybe TRBD1 (5 bases). The CDR3 spans 16 residues. CDR1 SNHLY and CDR2 FYNNEI come from the germline V gene. With 6 bases removed from V and 4 bases from J, the gap between germline ends came to 20 bases. This chain's CDR3 is CASSNAVMQGSDTQYF. CDR3 nucleotides: TGTGCCAGCAGCAATGCTGTTATGCAGGGTTCAGATACGCAGTATTTT.

This clonotype was detected ten times or more. V is TRBV12-3 or TRBV12-4 and J is TRBJ2-1, with 15 bases identical to TRBD2. The CDR3 contains 16 residues. With 5 bases clipped from V and 10 bases from J, the junction kept 9 bases outside the gene matches. The CDR3 loop is CASSGGLAGGSAEQFF. CDR3 nucleotide sequence: TGTGCCAGCAGTGGGGGACTAGCGGGGGGCAGTGCGGAGCAGTTCTTC.

This clonotype was observed many times. CDR3 protein: CAWKGGKNTGELFF. The DNA for the CDR3 is TGTGCCTGGAAAGGGGGAAAGAACACCGGGGAGCTGTTTTTT. The V call is TRBV30, the J call TRBJ2-2; D possibly corresponds to TRBD1 (6 bases). The CDR3 length is 14 residues. Between the trimmed V and J ends, which lost 4 bases and 1 base, there was a span of 10 bases. Germline V gene data show CDR1 as GTSNPN and CDR2 as SVGIG (reference sequence).

This clonotype was detected ten times or more. V gene TRBV7-6 combines with J gene TRBJ1-4; weak D call: TRBD1 (5 bases). The CDR3 extends over 16 amino acids. Trimming stripped 0 bases from V and 6 bases from J, with 14 bases between. The germline CDR1 and CDR2 sequences are SGHVS and FNYEAQ. The CDR3, as DNA: TGTGCCAGCAGCTTAGCGGGGCCGATAGGGGATGAAAAACTGTTTTTT. Residues: CASSLAGPIGDEKLFF.

The gene calls are TRBV7-8 and TRBJ2-3; TRBD2 matches at 8 bases. The CDR3 has 15 residues. After removal of 2 bases from V and 6 bases from J, the junction contained 7 bases not matched to a gene. Germline V gene data show CDR1 as SGHVS and CDR2 as FQNEAQ. The CDR3 coding sequence is TGTGCCAGCAGCTTAAACGCGGGGGGAGGCGATACGCAGTATTTT. Translated: CASSLNAGGGDTQYF.

This clonotype was seen only a few times. The V call is TRBV6-1, the J call TRBJ1-2; tentatively, D is TRBD1 (5 bases). CDR3 length equals 15 residues. Trimming cost V 5 bases and J 4 bases, with 17 bases left between them. The germline V gene encodes CDR1 MNHNS and CDR2 SASEGT. The chain's CDR3 is CASSLGYDSVYGYTF. The CDR3 nucleotides are TGTGCCAGCAGTTTAGGATATGACAGCGTCTATGGCTACACCTTC.

The rearrangement links TRBV6-1 to TRBJ1-4, with D perhaps TRBD1 (5 bases). The germline V and J ends were trimmed by 6 bases and 3 bases, with 17 bases remaining between them. Per germline, CDR1 MNHNS and CDR2 SASEGT. This CDR3 is 16 amino acids long. This CDR3 reads CASSWDVLVANEKLFF. CDR3 sequence (DNA): TGTGCCAGCAGCTGGGACGTGCTTGTTGCTAATGAAAAACTGTTTTTT.

In its sample, this clonotype was seen a few times. The chain uses TRBV28 and TRBJ2-5; possible D gene TRBD2, 5 bases. Germline CDR1 reads MDHEN; CDR2 reads SYDVKM. V lost 6 bases to trimming and J lost 0 bases, with 11 bases between them. The CDR3 contains 14 residues. The CDR3, as DNA: TGTGCCAGCAGGCCCTGGACTTACCAAGAGACCCAGTACTTC. This codes for CASRPWTYQETQYF.

This clonotype has a handful of counts. J is TRBJ2-4 and V is TRBV30, with 8 bases aligning to TRBD2. The V segment lost 2 bases and the J segment 8 bases; nucleotides outside the gene matches: 17. Germline V gene data show CDR1 as GTSNPN and CDR2 as SVGIG (reference sequence). The CDR3 is made up of 17 amino acids. The CDR3 loop reads CAWSPSPSREEFDIQYF. The CDR3 nucleotides are TGTGCCTGGAGTCCCAGTCCATCGCGGGAGGAGTTTGACATTCAGTACTTC. The full variable domain, with the rest looked up from reference TRBV30 and TRBJ2-4, is SQTIHQWPATLVQPVGSPLSLECTVEGTSNPNLYWYRQAAGRGLQLLFYSVGIGQISSEVPQNLSASRPQDRQFILSSKKLLLSDSGFYLCAWSPSPSREEFDIQYFGAGTRLSVL.

This clonotype came up a few times. The genes are TRBV13 and TRBJ2-5; weak D call: TRBD2 (5 bases). CDR1 PRHDT and CDR2 FYEKMQ come from the germline V gene (reference sequence). The CDR3 spans 15 residues. The V end lost 4 bases, the J end lost 2 bases, and 14 bases lay between the germline ends. CDR3 nucleotides: TGTGCCAGCAGCTCTAGCCCTACAAAACAAGAGACCCAGTACTTC. Encoded protein: CASSSSPTKQETQYF.

In this sample, this clonotype turned up many times. The chain couples TRBV2 to TRBJ1-5; no definite D call. This CDR3 is 14 amino acids long. V lost 3 bases and J 3 bases, leaving 9 bases between the germline ends. Germline CDR1 is SNHLY and CDR2 is FYNNEI. CDR3 sequence (DNA): TGTGCCAGCAGTGAGGGCAGCTTCAATCAGCCCCAGCATTTT. It yields the protein CASSEGSFNQPQHF.

At least ten counts were recorded for this clonotype. The gene calls are TRBV10-2 and TRBJ2-7; D might be TRBD2 (6 bases). Trimming pared 0 bases from V and 3 bases from J, leaving 15 bases between. Germline-derived CDR1 and CDR2 are WSHSY and SAAADI. The CDR3 spans 16 residues. The CDR3 sequence is CASSESRDLAYYEQYF. Here the CDR3 DNA reads TGCGCCAGCAGTGAGTCCCGGGACTTGGCTTACTACGAGCAGTACTTC.

The CDR3 coding sequence is TGTGCCAGCAGCTTACCGAGGGGGTCAAGCACAGATACGCAGTATTTT. This gives the protein CASSLPRGSSTDTQYF. V is TRBV7-9 and J is TRBJ2-3; D perhaps matches TRBD1 (6 bases). Trimming took 2 bases from V and 0 from J, leaving 12 bases between them. Germline V gene lookup returns CDR1 SEHNR and CDR2 FQNEAQ (reference sequence). This CDR3 spans 16 amino acids.

Ten or more counts support this clonotype. The rearrangement links TRBV6-1 to TRBJ2-7, with 8 bases fitting TRBD2. This CDR3 is built from 15 residues. The V and J ends lost 6 bases and 3 bases, in that order; junction bases with no gene match: 10. CDR1 is MNHNS and CDR2 is SASEGT in the germline V gene. Written as DNA, the CDR3 is TGTGCCAGCAGAAAGGGACTAGACACGTTCTACGAGCAGTACTTC. Its translation: CASRKGLDTFYEQYF.

This clonotype came up many times. The rearrangement joins TRBV7-8 to TRBJ2-7; D may match TRBD1 or TRBD2 (5 bases each). This CDR3 is built from 14 residues. V gave up 5 bases and J gave up 4 bases, with 15 bases separating them. CDR1 and CDR2 from the germline V gene are SGHVS and FQNEAQ. This CDR3 is CASSTRGGAYEQYF. The CDR3 DNA reads as TGTGCCAGCAGCACTCGTGGGGGAGCTTACGAGCAGTACTTC.

There are a few counts of this clonotype. Here the CDR3 DNA reads TGTGCCATCAAACCGGAAGGGGAGACCCAGTACTTC. This translates into CAIKPEGETQYF. The chain has TRBV10-3 and TRBJ2-5; D gene ambiguous. Germline V gene data show CDR1 as ENHRY and CDR2 as SYGVKD. The ends were cut back, 7 bases at V and 5 bases at J, with 11 bases in the middle. This CDR3 has 12 residues.